A single sample is the source of the 22 T cell receptor beta chains below, sequenced in a study of blood T cell repertoires in COVID-19. Libraries were prepared by immunoSEQ multiplex PCR; TCRdb keeps only in-frame clonotypes and omits some of them. The table records about 140,000 clones, almost 80% of them present only once. The sample comprised PBMCs or T cells enriched from blood (not recorded which). The receptors stem from a woman aged 50 to 60 who had recovered from COVID-19.

The chain has TRBV27 and TRBJ2-3, with 7 nucleotides matching TRBD2. The germline gives CDR1 MNHEY, CDR2 SMNVEV (reference sequence). The trim removed 7 bases at V and 0 bases at J, leaving 7 bases unmatched. The CDR3 loop spans 15 amino acids. CDR3 DNA: TGTGCCAGCATTCCAGCGGGAACTAGCACAGATACGCAGTATTTT. It codes for CASIPAGTSTDTQYF.

This chain joins TRBV6-6 and TRBJ2-1; 12 nucleotides align to TRBD1. The CDR3 runs to 13 residues. Germline loops: CDR1 MNHNY, CDR2 SVGAGI (reference sequence). With V trimmed by 2 bases and J by 12 bases, 2 bases remained unmatched. CDR3 residues: CASSYPGQGAQFF. Written as DNA, the CDR3 is TGTGCCAGCAGTTACCCGGGACAGGGGGCGCAGTTCTTC.

The J gene is TRBJ2-7, the V gene TRBV28; D may be TRBD2 (6 bases). The ends were cut back, 4 bases at V and 6 bases at J, with 19 bases in the middle. Germline V gene sequence: CDR1 MDHEN, CDR2 SYDVKM. This CDR3 has 15 residues. The CDR3 DNA reads as TGTGCCAGCAGTTCATCCTCCACGGGAGAGGGCGAGCAGTACTTC. Translated, it gives CASSSSSTGEGEQYF.

This clone was seen only once. The V and J genes are TRBV20-1 and TRBJ1-1; D uncertain. In germline, CDR1 is DFQATT, CDR2 SNEGSKA (reference sequence). The CDR3 has 10 amino acids. The germline V and J ends were trimmed by 7 bases and 11 bases, with 14 bases remaining between them. CDR3 sequence: CSVRDPGAFF. CDR3 DNA sequence: TGCAGTGTTCGAGATCCCGGGGCTTTCTTT.

The chain links TRBV3-1 (or the pseudogene TRBV3-2) to TRBJ1-2; TRBD1 aligns across 9 bases. V was clipped by 1 base and J by 8 bases; unmatched bases: 2. The CDR3 has 13 residues. Germline values: CDR1 LGHDT, CDR2 YNNKEL (reference sequence). CDR3 DNA: TGTGCCAGCAGCCAAGGGGACAGGGAAGGCTACACCTTC. Amino acid sequence: CASSQGDREGYTF.

Worth noting for this clone: The likely explanation is a read error, given a far larger clone one base away. V usage is TRBV7-3 and J usage is TRBJ1-2; no clear D. The V and J ends lost 2 bases and 2 bases respectively, with 6 bases between them. The CDR3 contains 13 residues. Germline CDR1 SGHTA, CDR2 FQGTGA. The CDR3: CASSLEQNYGYTF. The CDR3 bases are TGTGCCAGCAGCTTAGAACAGAACTATGGCTACACCTTC.

This clone was detected once. The gene calls are TRBV10-3 and TRBJ2-7, with 10 positions matching TRBD1. V lost 0 bases, J lost 2 bases, and 1 base stayed unmatched. From germline, CDR1 is ENHRY and CDR2 SYGVKD. CDR3 length: 15 amino acids. The CDR3 sequence: CAISESGQGAYEQYF. DNA for the CDR3: TGTGCCATCAGTGAGTCCGGACAGGGGGCCTACGAGCAGTACTTC.

The chain uses TRBV6-1 and TRBJ1-6; TRBD1 might be the D (6 bases). This CDR3 comprises 15 residues. Germline CDR1 reads MNHNS; CDR2 reads SASEGT. Trimming pared 1 base from V and 7 bases from J, leaving 11 bases between. The CDR3 DNA sequence: TGTGCCAGCAGTGAAGAATACACAGGGAATTCACCCCTCCACTTT. Its protein product is CASSEEYTGNSPLHF.

This rearrangement joins TRBV5-6 to TRBJ1-4; D not resolved. CDR1 is SGHDT, CDR2 YYEEEE, per germline. The CDR3 has 12 amino acids. The germline V and J ends were trimmed by 0 bases and 8 bases, with 5 bases remaining between them. Here the CDR3 DNA reads TGTGCCAGCAGCTTGGTGGAGGAAAAACTGTTTTTT. Amino acids: CASSLVEEKLFF.

This clone appeared a single time. The chain couples TRBV7-2 to TRBJ1-1, with D perhaps matching TRBD1 (5 bases). The germline CDR1 and CDR2 sequences are SGHTA and FQGNSA. Trimming removed 5 bases at V and 4 bases at J, with 14 bases between. CDR3 size: 14 residues. Written as DNA, the CDR3 is TGTGCCAGCAGCCGGGGGGGTTTGGGCACTGAAGCTTTCTTT. Translating gives CASSRGGLGTEAFF.

This clone was counted only a few times. The CDR3 DNA is TGCGCCAGCAGCTTGGGGAGCTCCTATAATTCACCCCTCCACTTT. Translated: CASSLGSSYNSPLHF. The rearrangement joins TRBV5-1 to TRBJ1-6; D is undetermined. Germline CDR1 SGHRS, CDR2 YFSETQ. The V gene lost 0 bases and the J gene lost 0 bases, with 4 bases spanning the gap. The CDR3 length is 15 residues.

The chain has TRBV10-3 and TRBJ2-7, with D possibly TRBD1 on 5 matching bases. This CDR3 has 15 residues. Trimming took 3 bases from V and 4 from J, leaving 16 bases between them. CDR1 and CDR2 from the germline V gene are ENHRY and SYGVKD. The CDR3 nucleotides are TGTGCCATCAGTGATCTAGGCAGGGCAGGGTACGAGCAGTACTTC. It translates to CAISDLGRAGYEQYF.

There are a few counts of this clone. The V gene is TRBV9, the J gene TRBJ2-2, with 8 bases lining up with TRBD1. The J segment lost 5 bases and the V segment lost 3 bases, leaving 15 bases of the junction unmatched. Germline CDR1 and CDR2: SGDLS and YYNGEE. This CDR3 is 18 amino acids long. This CDR3 reads CASSAGTGPGRTTGELFF. CDR3 nucleotides: TGTGCCAGCAGCGCGGGGACAGGCCCGGGGCGGACAACCGGGGAGCTGTTTTTT. The full variable domain, in which reference TRBV9 and TRBJ2-2 provide the parts outside the CDR3, is DSGVTQTPKHLITATGQRVTLRCSPRSGDLSVYWYQQSLDQGLQFLIQYYNGEERAKGNILERFSAQQFPDLHSELNLSSLELGDSALYFCASSAGTGPGRTTGELFFGEGSRLTVL.

The chain recombines TRBV25-1 with TRBJ2-3, with 10 bases lining up with TRBD2. This CDR3 is built from 16 residues. Germline assignment: CDR1 MGHDK and CDR2 SYGVNS. The junction had 7 bases not matched to a gene; V was cut back by 6 bases and J by 1 base. The CDR3 DNA follows: TGTGCCAGCAGCCTCCGACTAGCGGGTGGCACAGATACGCAGTATTTT. Translated: CASSLRLAGGTDTQYF.

The chain couples TRBV5-1 to TRBJ2-1, with 10 bases matching TRBD2. The trim removed 0 bases at V and 9 bases at J, leaving 6 bases unmatched. The CDR3 has 15 residues. Per the germline V gene, CDR1 is SGHRS and CDR2 is YFSETQ. CDR3 nucleotides: TGCGCCAGCAGCTTGGACCTAGCGGGGGATGGTGAGCAGTTCTTC. As protein: CASSLDLAGDGEQFF.

The chain links TRBV9 to TRBJ1-1, with TRBD1 as a possible D gene (6 bases). The CDR3 length is 15 residues. The V end was cut by 3 bases, the J end by 5 bases, with 17 bases between. CDR1 and CDR2 from the germline V gene are SGDLS and YYNGEE. The CDR3 sequence is CASSGRGKVGTEAFF. The CDR3 DNA reads TGTGCCAGCAGCGGCAGGGGTAAAGTCGGAACTGAAGCTTTCTTT.

This clone occurred once. This chain joins TRBV29-1 and TRBJ2-7; 11 bases match TRBD2. CDR1 is SQVTM, CDR2 ANQGSEA, per germline. The CDR3 covers 13 residues. Losses at the gene ends were 6 bases for V and 3 bases for J; bases not matched to a gene: 4. CDR3 residues: CSVRLAGNYEQYF. CDR3 nucleotide sequence: TGCAGCGTCCGACTAGCGGGGAACTACGAGCAGTACTTC.

J is TRBJ2-1 and V is TRBV5-1; a possible D gene is TRBD2 (6 bases). Germline V gene lookup returns CDR1 SGHRS and CDR2 YFSETQ. The V end lost 5 bases, the J end lost 5 bases, and 11 bases lay between the germline ends. The CDR3 extends over 13 amino acids. CDR3 nucleotides: TGCGCCAGCAGGCAATCGGGGGACAATGAGCAGTTCTTC. As protein: CASRQSGDNEQFF.

J is TRBJ2-5 and V is TRBV7-2; TRBD1 agrees at 8 bases. The ends lost 1 base at V and 4 bases at J; junction bases unmatched: 11. Germline CDR1 reads SGHTA; CDR2 reads FQGNSA. This CDR3 is built from 17 residues. The CDR3 region is CASSLDLGRGRRETQYF. CDR3 sequence (DNA): TGTGCCAGCAGCTTAGATCTGGGCAGGGGGCGTAGAGAGACCCAGTACTTC.

The chain's CDR3 is CSASDRDRQFF. The DNA for the CDR3 is TGCAGTGCTAGCGACCGGGACAGGCAGTTCTTC. The rearrangement joins TRBV20-1 to TRBJ2-1, with 7 bases aligning to TRBD1. Per the germline V gene, CDR1 is DFQATT and CDR2 is SNEGSKA (reference sequence). This CDR3 comprises 11 residues. Losses at the gene ends were 3 bases for V and 12 bases for J; bases not matched to a gene: 5.

The CDR3 here is CASSLAGVGEAFF. The CDR3 nucleotides are TGCGCCAGCAGCTTGGCCGGGGTTGGTGAAGCTTTCTTT. The chain uses TRBV5-1 and TRBJ1-1; D is uncertain. The germline V and J ends were trimmed by 0 bases and 7 bases, with 10 bases remaining between them. CDR3 length: 13 amino acids. The germline CDR1 and CDR2 sequences are SGHRS and YFSETQ. Combining the CDR3 with reference TRBV5-1 and TRBJ1-1 gives the whole variable domain KAGVTQTPRYLIKTRGQQVTLSCSPISGHRSVSWYQQTPGQGLQFLFEYFSETQRNKGNFPGRFSGRQFSNSRSEMNVSTLELGDSALYLCASSLAGVGEAFFGQGTRLTVV.

This clone came up a few times. V is TRBV27 and J is TRBJ2-7; 10 bases match TRBD1. The junction had 10 bases not matched to a gene; V was cut back by 5 bases and J by 6 bases. The CDR3 is made up of 15 amino acids. The V gene's germline CDR1 is MNHEY and CDR2 SMNVEV (reference sequence). As DNA, the CDR3 is TGTGCCAGCAGTGCTCTCGGGACAGGGGCTCTCGAGCAGTACTTC. Residues: CASSALGTGALEQYF.